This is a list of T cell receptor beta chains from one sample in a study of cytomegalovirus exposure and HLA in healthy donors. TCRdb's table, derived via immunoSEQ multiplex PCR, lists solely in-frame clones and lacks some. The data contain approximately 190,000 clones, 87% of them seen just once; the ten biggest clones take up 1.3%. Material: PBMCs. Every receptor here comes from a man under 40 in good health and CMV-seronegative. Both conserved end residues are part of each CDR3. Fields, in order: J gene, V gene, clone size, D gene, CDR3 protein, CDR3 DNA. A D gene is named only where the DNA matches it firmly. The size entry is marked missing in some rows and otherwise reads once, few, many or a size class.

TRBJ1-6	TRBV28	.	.	CASSLRRGNSPLHF	TGTGCCAGCAGTTTACGCCGCGGGAATTCACCCCTCCACTTT
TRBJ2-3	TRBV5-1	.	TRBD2	CASSLGGTSGTDTQYF	TGCGCCAGCAGCTTGGGAGGGACTAGCGGCACAGATACGCAGTATTTT
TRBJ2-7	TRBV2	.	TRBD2	CASSEAGRGGSIVWQYF	TGTGCCAGCAGTGAAGCGGGGCGAGGCGGGAGTATTGTTTGGCAGTACTTC
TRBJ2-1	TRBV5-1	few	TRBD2	CASSFFSGRFNNEQFF	TGCGCCAGCAGCTTTTTTAGCGGGAGGTTCAACAATGAGCAGTTCTTC
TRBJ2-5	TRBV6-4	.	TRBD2	CASSYGTSGGDQETQYF	TGTGCCAGCAGTTACGGGACTAGCGGGGGGGATCAAGAGACCCAGTACTTC
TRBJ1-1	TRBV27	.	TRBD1	CASSFLKTGSYTEAFF	TGTGCCAGCAGTTTCCTCAAGACAGGGTCTTACACTGAAGCTTTCTTT
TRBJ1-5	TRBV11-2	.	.	CASSRDPSYGSNQPQHF	TGTGCCAGCAGCCGAGACCCTTCCTACGGGAGCAATCAGCCCCAGCATTTT
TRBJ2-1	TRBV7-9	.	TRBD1	CSSRPGTGPYNEQFF	TGTTCCAGCAGACCCGGGACAGGGCCCTACAATGAGCAGTTCTTC
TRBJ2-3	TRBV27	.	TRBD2	CASSFGTRHTDTQYF	TGTGCCAGCAGTTTCGGGACTAGACACACAGATACGCAGTATTTT
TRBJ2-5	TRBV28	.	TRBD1	CASSGAQGAIEETQYF	TGTGCCAGCAGTGGGGCACAGGGGGCCATTGAGGAGACCCAGTACTTC
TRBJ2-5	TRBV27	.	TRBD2	CASRTGGAGGETQYF	TGTGCCAGCAGAACCGGGGGGGCCGGGGGAGAGACCCAGTACTTC
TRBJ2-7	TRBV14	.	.	CASSHGNFYEQYF	TGTGCCAGCAGCCACGGGAATTTCTACGAGCAGTACTTC
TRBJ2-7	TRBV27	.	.	CASSFGPGSSYEQYF	TGTGCCAGCAGTTTCGGTCCAGGCAGCTCCTACGAGCAGTACTTC